This entry lists 7 T cell receptor beta chains sequenced from one sample in a study of T cells in Graves' hyperthyroidism and ophthalmopathy. Amplification of TCR beta CDR3 regions was performed using RNA transcripts as template. The HTBI primer set served for first-round RT-PCR of the TCR CDR3. Each CDR3 protein is one row after TCRdb ran MiXCR on the multiplex PCR reads. This sample has roughly 530,000 distinct CDR3 sequences; under 20% occur once, and the top ten carry roughly a sixth. Specimen: blood. The receptors were sampled from a woman between 18 and 29 years old with Graves' ophthalmopathy.

This chain joins TRBV4-1 and TRBJ2-5, with TRBD1 as a possible D gene (6 bases). The ends were cut back, 3 bases at V and 2 bases at J, with 13 bases in the middle. The CDR3 contains 15 residues. Germline lookup yields CDR1 MGHRA and CDR2 YSYEKL. Here the CDR3 DNA reads TGCGCCAGCAGCCAGACAGGAGACTTTCAAGAGACCCAGTACTTC. Translating it yields CASSQTGDFQETQYF.

CDR3 protein: CALSPETGGNTIYF. The DNA of the CDR3 is TGTGCTCTTAGTCCAGAGACCGGTGGAAACACCATATATTTT. The genes are TRBV28 and TRBJ1-3; D is uncertain. This CDR3 is built from 14 residues. CDR1 is MDHEN and CDR2 is SYDVKM in the germline V gene.

The V call is TRBV11-2, the J call TRBJ1-1, with D perhaps TRBD1 (6 bases). CDR1 is SGHAT, CDR2 FQNNGV, per germline. CDR3 length: 11 residues. V lost 7 bases and J lost 7, with 10 bases in between. The CDR3 reads CASTRDNEAFF. CDR3 DNA: TGTGCCAGCACCAGGGACAATGAAGCTTTCTTT.

The chain is built from TRBV18 and TRBJ2-4; 12 bases agree with TRBD2. V was pared by 8 bases and J by 0 bases, with 14 bases of the junction left unmatched. The CDR3 covers 19 residues. Germline V gene lookup returns CDR1 KGHSH and CDR2 LQKENI. The CDR3 DNA follows: TGTGCCAGCGCGGGGACTAGCGGGCCGATAAGAATAGCCAAAAACATTCAGTACTTC. As protein: CASAGTSGPIRIAKNIQYF.

This clonotype turned up a few times. Here the CDR3 DNA reads TGTGCCAGCAGCTTAACTTCAGGGAGCCAGCCCCAGCATTTT. It yields the protein CASSLTSGSQPQHF. The chain is built from TRBV7-3 and TRBJ1-5, with a tentative D call TRBD1 (5 bases). Trimming cost V 0 bases and J 7 bases, with 10 bases left between them. Germline CDR1 is SGHTA and CDR2 is FQGTGA. The CDR3 loop spans 14 amino acids. The full variable domain, rest sourced from reference TRBV7-3 and TRBJ1-5, is GAGVSQTPSNKVTEKGKYVELRCDPISGHTALYWYRQSLGQGPEFLIYFQGTGAADDSGLPNDRFFAVRPEGSVSTLKIQRTERGDSAVYLCASSLTSGSQPQHFGDGTRLSIL.

The rearrangement joins TRBV6-1 to TRBJ1-2; a weak D match, TRBD1 (5 bases). Germline CDR1 MNHNS, CDR2 SASEGT. CDR3 length: 15 amino acids. The germline V and J ends were trimmed by 4 bases and 0 bases, with 12 bases remaining between them. The CDR3 nucleotides read TGTGCCAGCAGTGTGGACCGGGACCCTAACTATGGCTACACCTTC. Translating gives CASSVDRDPNYGYTF.

This clonotype was counted many times. The rearrangement joins TRBV30 to TRBJ1-2; TRBD1 matches at 7 bases. V dropped 3 bases and J dropped 5; count of bases not matched to a gene: 3. The germline V gene encodes CDR1 GTSNPN and CDR2 SVGIG (reference sequence). The CDR3 length is 12 residues. The CDR3 nucleotides are TGTGCCTGGAGCGGGACAGTTTATGGCTACACCTTC. This translates into CAWSGTVYGYTF. Combining the CDR3 with reference TRBV30 and TRBJ1-2 gives the whole variable domain SQTIHQWPATLVQPVGSPLSLECTVEGTSNPNLYWYRQAAGRGLQLLFYSVGIGQISSEVPQNLSASRPQDRQFILSSKKLLLSDSGFYLCAWSGTVYGYTFGSGTRLTVV.